The rows below give T cell receptor beta chains drawn from one sample of a study of CXCR3-negative and CXCR3-positive naive CD8 T cells. Following a re-call of the 5' RACE reads, TCRdb has one entry per CDR3 protein and lacks DNA. This sample carries tens of thousands of distinct CDR3 sequences, with around 1.9% going to the ten biggest clones. The specimen was naive CXCR3- CD8+ T cells from blood. Receptors originate from a human donor in good health. Some clones in this sample may be carry-over from other donors' samples. Both conserved end residues are part of each CDR3. Clone size appears in some rows only: once, few, many, or a class for an expanded clone.

V,J,size,CDR3
TRBV20-1,TRBJ2-7,NA,CSARVGSYYEQYF
TRBV20-1,TRBJ1-2,NA,CSARVAIDAGGYTF
TRBV7-2,TRBJ1-1,NA,CASSWGTEAFF
TRBV29-1,TRBJ2-7,NA,CSVRDGYEQYF
TRBV12-3/TRBV12-4,TRBJ1-2,NA,CASSLVGTDYGYTF
TRBV18,TRBJ2-5,medium-sized,CASSLDREETQYF
TRBV20-1,TRBJ1-1,NA,CSVRANTEAFF
TRBV4-3,TRBJ2-7,NA,CASSQDFHRAYEQYF
TRBV28,TRBJ2-2,NA,CASSVRRAENTGELFF
TRBV6-6,TRBJ2-5,NA,CASGTPPAQYF
TRBV20-1,TRBJ1-2,NA,CSTDEGASSGYTF
TRBV29-1,TRBJ2-7,NA,CSGRDAGGYEQYF
TRBV7-2,TRBJ2-1,NA,CASSFWDSRSHNEQFF
TRBV7-2,TRBJ1-1,NA,CASSSSDLQNTEAFF
TRBV20-1,TRBJ1-5,NA,CSARVPDGQPQHF
TRBV11-3,TRBJ2-1,NA,CASSRVLGGNEQFF
TRBV7-2,TRBJ2-7,NA,CASRLSYEQYF
TRBV23-1,TRBJ2-5,NA,CASSQSWGQQETQYF
TRBV7-2,TRBJ2-6,NA,CASSWPASSGANVLTF
TRBV10-1,TRBJ2-7,NA,CASSDQGGEQYF